The rows below give T cell receptor beta chains drawn from one sample of a study of shared T cell receptors in the human thymus. Some clones are missing from TCRdb's copy, which holds only in-frame ones; the method was immunoSEQ multiplex PCR. Of over 350,000 clones detected, 95% appear once; the ten largest clones hold approximately 0.02%. Sequencing was performed on thymocytes. The receptors originated from a human donor. CDR3s include the opening cysteine and the closing phenylalanine or tryptophan. The D gene is left open where the match is weak. Clone size, where shown, is once, few, many, or a class for clones that have expanded.

j_gene,abundance,d_gene,v_gene,CDR3aa,CDR3nt
TRBJ2-7,-,-,TRBV28,CASSPQRSRNERALSHYEQYF,TGTGCCAGCAGTCCCCAGAGATCTCGTAACGAGCGGGCCCTCTCCCACTACGAGCAGTACTTC
TRBJ2-1,-,TRBD2,TRBV7-3,CASSLSGGLATDEQFF,TGTGCCAGCAGCTTAAGTGGGGGACTAGCAACCGATGAGCAGTTCTTC
TRBJ2-5,-,-,TRBV18,CASVPGSTQGQLGTQYF,TGTGCCAGCGTACCGGGTTCTACGCAGGGCCAACTTGGGACCCAGTACTTC
TRBJ2-3,-,-,TRBV6-1,CALKTPTDTQYF,TGTGCCTTGAAAACTCCAACAGATACGCAGTATTTT
TRBJ1-1,-,-,TRBV18,CASSPGRPRNEAFF,TGTGCCAGCTCACCGGGCCGGCCTCGGAATGAAGCTTTCTTT
TRBJ2-5,-,-,TRBV7-3,CASSLSSAPPETQYF,TGTGCCAGCAGCTTGTCGAGCGCCCCCCCGGAGACCCAGTACTTC
TRBJ2-1,-,-,TRBV5-6,CASSLAELATSLTYNEQFF,TGTGCCAGCAGCTTGGCAGAACTAGCAACGAGTCTTACCTACAATGAGCAGTTCTTC
TRBJ2-7,-,TRBD2,TRBV7-2,CASTCWREGHKDEQYF,TGTGCCAGCACCTGCTGGCGGGAGGGACATAAGGACGAGCAGTACTTC
TRBJ2-3,-,-,TRBV28,CASSDISPDTQYF,TGTGCCAGCAGCGACATTAGCCCAGATACGCAGTATTTT
TRBJ1-1,-,TRBD1,TRBV6-5,CASSPRTGRSTEAFF,TGTGCCAGCAGTCCCAGGACAGGGAGGAGCACTGAAGCTTTCTTT
TRBJ1-1,-,-,TRBV6-1,CASSGRVTEAFF,TGTGCCAGCAGCGGCAGGGTAACTGAAGCTTTCTTT
TRBJ2-7,-,-,TRBV7-6,CASSPPMVEGGAYEQYF,TGTGCCAGCAGCCCGCCGATGGTCGAGGGTGGGGCTTACGAGCAGTACTTC
TRBJ2-7,-,TRBD1,TRBV27,CASSLSKYRDRGYEQYF,TGTGCCAGCAGTTTATCGAAGTATCGGGACAGGGGCTACGAGCAGTACTTC
TRBJ1-1,once,-,TRBV7-6,CASSLGELDPNTEAFF,TGTGCCAGCAGCTTAGGGGAACTGGACCCTAACACTGAAGCTTTCTTT
TRBJ2-5,-,-,TRBV6-1,CASSEPVGETQYF,TGTGCCAGCAGTGAACCAGTCGGAGAGACCCAGTACTTC
TRBJ1-1,-,-,TRBV4-3,CASSQAAGPNTEAFF,TGCGCCAGCAGCCAAGCGGCAGGACCGAACACTGAAGCTTTCTTT
TRBJ2-5,-,TRBD2,TRBV11-2,CASSLGLAQETQYF,TGTGCCAGCAGCTTAGGACTAGCGCAAGAGACCCAGTACTTC
TRBJ2-2,-,-,TRBV7-2,CASSLMGDQLTGELFF,TGTGCCAGCAGCTTGATGGGGGACCAGCTCACCGGGGAGCTGTTTTTT
TRBJ1-1,-,TRBD1,TRBV18,CASSPLVAGGGSTEAFF,TGTGCCAGCTCACCACTGGTGGCAGGGGGCGGGAGCACTGAAGCTTTCTTT
TRBJ2-7,-,TRBD2,TRBV5-4,CASSLVPTRLAGGGEQYF,TGTGCCAGCAGCTTGGTTCCTACTCGACTAGCGGGAGGGGGCGAGCAGTACTTC
TRBJ2-2,-,TRBD2,TRBV19,CASSLVAGVNTGELFF,TGTGCCAGTAGTCTCGTAGCGGGAGTGAACACCGGGGAGCTGTTTTTT
TRBJ2-7,-,TRBD1,TRBV7-4,CASSLEVPGQGKVNSYEQYF,TGTGCCAGCAGCTTAGAAGTCCCGGGACAGGGGAAGGTTAACTCCTACGAGCAGTACTTC
TRBJ2-7,-,TRBD1,TRBV30,CAWSHGDSRYF,TGTGCCTGGAGTCACGGGGACAGCCGATACTTC
TRBJ1-5,-,-,TRBV7-6,CASSLYEAASISNQPQHF,TGTGCCAGCAGCTTATACGAGGCGGCTTCGATTAGCAATCAGCCCCAGCATTTT
TRBJ1-2,-,TRBD1,TRBV6-1,CASSGQGHVRGYTF,TGTGCCAGCAGTGGACAGGGACACGTACGTGGCTACACCTTC
TRBJ2-4,-,TRBD2,TRBV6-1,CASSDLAGVGKNIQYF,TGTGCCAGCAGTGACCTAGCGGGTGTCGGCAAAAACATTCAGTACTTC
TRBJ1-4,-,-,TRBV4-1,CASSQEPAPGSANEKLFF,TGCGCCAGCAGCCAAGAGCCGGCCCCCGGGAGCGCTAATGAAAAACTGTTTTTT
TRBJ1-6,-,-,TRBV7-6,CASSPGPRSYNSPLHF,TGTGCCAGCAGCCCCGGGCCCCGCTCCTATAATTCACCCCTCCACTTT
TRBJ2-1,-,TRBD2,TRBV29-1,CSVLDWLAGDEQFF,TGCAGCGTCCTAGATTGGCTAGCGGGAGATGAGCAGTTCTTC
TRBJ2-7,-,-,TRBV19,CASSIQGPVSISPAYEQYF,TGTGCCAGTAGTATCCAAGGGCCAGTTTCCATCTCCCCTGCCTACGAGCAGTACTTC
TRBJ1-5,-,TRBD1,TRBV6-6,CASSFGQGWHQPQHF,TGTGCCAGCAGCTTCGGACAGGGCTGGCATCAGCCCCAGCATTTT
TRBJ2-7,-,TRBD2,TRBV7-2,CASSLARLAGGRNSDEQYF,TGTGCCAGCAGCTTAGCGCGTCTAGCGGGAGGGCGGAATTCGGACGAGCAGTACTTC
TRBJ2-7,-,TRBD1,TRBV19,CASSIAPGAGGEQYF,TGTGCCAGTAGTATAGCCCCCGGGGCAGGGGGCGAGCAGTACTTC
TRBJ2-7,-,-,TRBV28,CASSLKGTGYEQYF,TGTGCCAGCAGTTTAAAGGGGACTGGCTACGAGCAGTACTTC
TRBJ2-4,-,TRBD1,TRBV27,CASSLQGARDIQYF,TGTGCCAGCAGTTTACAGGGGGCCCGAGACATTCAGTACTTC
TRBJ1-5,-,-,TRBV27,CASSSRRFRNQPQHF,TGTGCCAGCAGTTCCCGCAGGTTTAGAAATCAGCCCCAGCATTTT